The rows below give T cell receptor beta chains drawn from one sample of a study of tumor-infiltrating lymphocytes in primary liver carcinoma. A single record per CDR3 protein comes from TCRdb applying MiXCR to the multiplex PCR reads. The sample has some 100,000 distinct CDR3 sequences; about 70% are singletons. Sequenced sample: liver tumor tissue from sampling region 2. The receptors originated from a woman aged 55-69 years with primary liver carcinoma and hepatitis B virus infection. The CDR3 runs from the conserved cysteine through the conserved F or W. Fields, in order: D gene, J gene, clone size, V gene, CDR3 protein, CDR3 DNA. D genes are given only for firm matches. Some rows mark clone size as missing; the rest say once, few, many or name a class of expanded clone.

-	TRBJ1-2	-	TRBV7-2	CASIRGASLNYCYTF	TGTGCCAGCATAAGGGGCGCTTCCCTTAACTATTGCTACACCTTC
-	TRBJ1-3	-	TRBV4-2	CASSRTGGTSGNTIYF	TGTGCTAGCAGCCGAACAGGAGGGACCTCTGGAAACACCATATATTTT
TRBD2	TRBJ2-1	-	TRBV5-4	CASSFGGLATYEQFF	TGTGCCAGCAGCTTCGGTGGACTAGCGACCTATGAGCAGTTCTTC
-	TRBJ2-4	-	TRBV29-1	CTVVCGTKNIQYF	TGCACCGTTGTGTGTGGGACCAAAAACATTCAGTACTTC
-	TRBJ2-3	-	TRBV11-2	CASGPQGSDTDTRYF	TGTGCCAGCGGCCCGCAGGGGTCAGACACAGATACACGGTATTTT
-	TRBJ2-7	-	TRBV6-5	CANSSSGIQTYEQYF	TGTGCCAACAGTTCTTCCGGGATCCAGACCTACGAGCAGTACTTC
TRBD2	TRBJ2-1	once	TRBV6-6	CASRPWGEGLNEQFF	TGTGCCAGCAGGCCGTGGGGGGAGGGCTTAAATGAGCAGTTCTTC
-	TRBJ1-1	-	TRBV28	CVSSLWTGFGEAFF	TGTGTCAGCAGTTTATGGACGGGGTTCGGTGAAGCTTTCTTT
TRBD2	TRBJ2-7	-	TRBV5-1	CAITFQTGLAIYEQYF	TGCGCCATCACCTTCCAAACGGGACTAGCGATATACGAGCAGTACTTC
TRBD2	TRBJ2-2	-	TRBV20-1	CSARDPASGSFGGELFF	TGCAGTGCTAGAGATCCGGCTAGCGGGAGTTTTGGCGGGGAGCTTTTTTTT
-	TRBJ2-4	-	TRBV6-6	CVSSYDWGSEAKNIQYF	TGTGTCAGCAGCTACGATTGGGGGTCGGAAGCCAAAAACATTCAGTACTTC
TRBD1	TRBJ1-5	-	TRBV6-5	CVSSGSGTGDQPQQF	TGTGTCAGCAGTGGGTCCGGGACAGGGGATCAGCCCCAGCAGTTT
-	TRBJ2-7	many	TRBV29-1	CSSRDSGEQYF	TGCAGCTCTCGGGACTCGGGGGAGCAGTACTTC
-	TRBJ1-1	many	TRBV12-3/TRBV12-4	CASTPGGWGRANTEAFF	TGTGCCAGCACCCCCGGGGGTTGGGGGCGGGCGAACACTGAAGCTTTCTTT
-	TRBJ2-5	-	TRBV11-2	CASSLRAAEQETQYF	TGTGCCAGCAGCTTAAGGGCAGCGGAGCAAGAGACCCAGTACTTC
-	TRBJ2-7	-	TRBV5-1	CASCLARQGGYEQYF	TGCGCCAGCTGCTTGGCGAGACAGGGAGGCTACGAGCAGTACTTC
-	TRBJ1-1	-	TRBV12-3/TRBV12-4	CASSTRTGTEAFF	TGTGCCAGCAGTACCCGGACGGGGACTGAAGCTTTCTTT
-	TRBJ1-1	many	TRBV30	CAWRGKDRANTEAFF	TGTGCCTGGAGGGGTAAGGACAGAGCGAACACTGAAGCTTTCTTT
-	TRBJ1-2	-	TRBV28	CASSRQPNGYAF	TGTGCCAGCAGTCGACAGCCAAATGGCTACGCCTTC
TRBD1	TRBJ1-2	-	TRBV19	CASSPSSGQGASGYTF	TGTGCCAGTAGTCCGAGCAGCGGACAGGGGGCGAGCGGCTACACCTTC
-	TRBJ2-7	-	TRBV2	CASSEVGYEQYF	TGTGCCAGCAGTGAAGTGGGGTACGAGCAGTACTTC
-	TRBJ2-1	-	TRBV24-1	CATSDPLNLNEQFF	TGTGCCACCAGTGACCCGCTCAACCTCAATGAGCAGTTCTTC
-	TRBJ1-1	-	TRBV5-6	CASGLRQNTEAFF	TGTGCCAGCGGCTTGAGACAGAACACCGAAGCTTTCTTT
TRBD1	TRBJ1-1	-	TRBV7-9	CASSLVGQGVTEVFF	TGTGCCAGCAGCTTAGTAGGGCAGGGGGTCACTGAAGTTTTCTTT
-	TRBJ2-5	-	TRBV4-2	CASSPYWIQETQYF	TGTGCCAGCAGCCCTTACTGGATACAAGAGACCCAGTACTTC
-	TRBJ2-6	-	TRBV24-1	CATSDKTGANVLTF	TGTGCCACCAGTGATAAAACTGGGGCCAACGTCCTGACTTTC
-	TRBJ2-1	-	TRBV12-3/TRBV12-4	CASSLHSNEQFF	TGTGCCAGCAGTTTACATTCGAATGAGCAGTTCTTC
-	TRBJ1-4	-	TRBV29-1	CSVGTGGDAKLFF	TGCAGCGTTGGGACGGGGGGCGATGCAAAACTGTTTTTT
-	TRBJ2-2	-	TRBV6-5	CTSSYSGTGGELFF	TGTACCAGCAGTTACTCAGGGACTGGCGGGGAGCTGTTTTTT
-	TRBJ2-7	-	TRBV5-1	CASSLMGGGGKQYF	TGCGCCAGCAGCTTGATGGGGGGCGGAGGCAAGCAGTACTTC
-	TRBJ2-4	-	TRBV29-1	CSIVGGTKNIHYF	TGCAGCATTGTGGGTGGGACCAAAAACATTCATTACTTC
TRBD2	TRBJ2-1	-	TRBV12-5	CTSVPGYSGSPSEHFF	TGTACTAGTGTCCCGGGATATAGCGGGAGCCCTTCTGAGCATTTCTTC
TRBD2	TRBJ2-3	-	TRBV11-2	CAISLLREHHTDAQYF	TGTGCCATCAGCTTACTGCGGGAGCATCACACAGATGCGCAGTATTTT
-	TRBJ1-2	-	TRBV12-3/TRBV12-4	CASSLRVWGYTF	TGTGCCAGCAGTTTGAGAGTTTGGGGGTACACCTTC
TRBD1	TRBJ1-4	many	TRBV5-5	CASSRTGGSEKLFF	TGTGCCAGCAGCAGAACAGGGGGGAGTGAAAAACTGTTTTTT
TRBD1	TRBJ2-5	-	TRBV29-1	CTVEGSTGEGETQHF	TGCACCGTTGAAGGTTCCACAGGGGAAGGAGAGACCCAGCACTTC
-	TRBJ2-2	-	TRBV29-1	CSVVGLTNTWELFF	TGCAGCGTTGTTGGTCTTACCAACACCTGGGAGCTGTTTTTT
TRBD2	TRBJ2-1	few	TRBV20-1	CSASGSLAGFNEQFF	TGCAGTGCGAGTGGGAGCCTAGCGGGCTTCAATGAGCAGTTCTTC
-	TRBJ2-1	-	TRBV10-3	CATGGTGGDNEQFF	TGTGCCACAGGAGGGACTGGCGGGGACAATGAACAGTTCTTC
-	TRBJ2-1	many	TRBV7-8	CASSFYGGNEQFF	TGTGCCAGCAGCTTTTACGGGGGCAATGAGCAGTTCTTC
-	TRBJ2-5	few	TRBV12-3/TRBV12-4	CVSREQGRETQYF	TGTGTCAGCAGGGAACAGGGAAGGGAGACCCAGTACTTC
-	TRBJ2-5	many	TRBV29-1	CSVNNPRSGHQETQYF	TGCAGCGTCAATAATCCGAGGAGCGGACATCAAGAGACCCAGTACTTC
-	TRBJ1-4	-	TRBV6-1	CASSASWRTLVTNEELFF	TGTGCCAGCAGTGCTTCCTGGAGGACCCTCGTAACTAATGAAGAACTGTTTTTT
-	TRBJ1-4	once	TRBV14	CTSSQRVEKLFF	TGTACCAGCAGCCAACGCGTTGAAAAACTGTTTTTT
-	TRBJ2-2	-	TRBV11-2	CASSFWDGELFF	TGTGCCAGTAGCTTCTGGGACGGGGAGCTGTTTTTC
-	TRBJ2-7	-	TRBV6-6	CASSLQSPGYVQYF	TGTGCCAGCAGCCTACAGAGCCCCGGGTACGTGCAGTACTTC
TRBD2	TRBJ2-7	many	TRBV4-2	CASSQRTSGLSYEQYF	TGTGCCAGCAGCCAACGGACTAGCGGCCTATCCTACGAGCAGTACTTC
-	TRBJ2-1	-	TRBV11-2	CASNPDSRYGEQFF	TGTGCCAGCAATCCTGACTCGAGGTATGGGGAGCAGTTCTTC
TRBD2	TRBJ2-7	-	TRBV19	CASNIGTRTHEQYF	TGTGCCAGTAATATCGGGACTAGGACCCACGAGCAGTACTTC
-	TRBJ2-1	-	TRBV30	CTWTPSRGGKVLFGYNEQFF	TGTACCTGGACCCCATCCCGGGGCGGGAAAGTTTTGTTCGGCTACAATGAGCAGTTCTTC
-	TRBJ1-2	-	TRBV11-2	CASSPQRGGRSHTF	TGTGCCAGCAGCCCTCAAAGGGGAGGTAGGAGCCACACCTTC
-	TRBJ1-4	-	TRBV11-3	CPGSSHTASNEKLFF	TGTCCCGGCAGCTCGCACACAGCATCTAATGAAAAACTGTTTTTT
TRBD2	TRBJ2-3	-	TRBV4-1	CAGSQGLLSTNTQYF	TGCGCCGGCAGCCAGGGACTACTAAGCACAAATACGCAGTATTTT
-	TRBJ1-2	-	TRBV6-5	CTSTTLQGTYGYTF	TGTACTAGCACCACCCTACAGGGTACCTATGGCTACACCTTC
-	TRBJ2-7	-	TRBV11-2	CASSRTNESCEQYF	TGTGCCAGCAGCCGGACTAACGAGAGCTGCGAGCAATACTTC
TRBD2	TRBJ2-1	many	TRBV5-1	CASSYSGYSSYNEQFF	TGCGCCAGCAGCTATAGCGGGTATAGCTCCTACAATGAGCAGTTCTTC
-	TRBJ2-7	few	TRBV6-1	CDSSERGYEQYF	TGTGACAGCAGTGAACGGGGTTACGAGCAGTACTTC